A selection of T cell receptor beta chains follows, all from one sample in a study of blood T cell repertoires in COVID-19. TCRdb's table, derived via immunoSEQ multiplex PCR, lists solely in-frame clones and lacks some. The data hold tens of thousands of clones, with 90% to 95% observed a single time. The sequencing input was peripheral blood. These receptors all stem from a man aged 60 to 75 with active or convalescent COVID-19. Each CDR3 is given with its conserved first and last residue. A D gene is named only where the DNA matches it firmly. Only part of the rows carry a size: once, few, many, or a class if the clone is expanded.

D,size,V,J,CDR3,DNA
-,-,TRBV4-1,TRBJ1-2,CASSLSTVQNYGYTF,TGCGCCAGCAGCCTTTCGACAGTTCAGAACTATGGCTACACCTTC
-,-,TRBV5-6,TRBJ1-2,CASSFVKRYNYGYTF,TGTGCCAGCAGCTTTGTCAAGAGGTACAACTATGGCTACACCTTC
TRBD1,-,TRBV20-1,TRBJ2-3,CSAKTGAAQYF,TGCAGTGCTAAGACAGGGGCTGCGCAGTATTTT
TRBD2,-,TRBV19,TRBJ2-1,CASSIGTSRYNEQFF,TGTGCCAGTAGTATCGGGACTAGCAGGTACAATGAGCAGTTCTTC
TRBD1,-,TRBV7-8,TRBJ1-3,CASSSPGTGEDTIYF,TGTGCCAGCAGCTCTCCCGGGACAGGGGAGGACACCATATATTTT
TRBD1,few,TRBV9,TRBJ1-1,CASSAPGQGFRTEAFF,TGTGCCAGCAGCGCACCGGGACAGGGATTTCGGACTGAAGCTTTCTTT
TRBD1,-,TRBV20-1,TRBJ1-5,CSASAQGGHQPQHF,TGCAGTGCTAGTGCACAGGGGGGGCATCAGCCCCAGCATTTT
TRBD1,-,TRBV5-1,TRBJ2-7,CASSFDGQAEQYF,TGCGCCAGCAGCTTCGATGGACAGGCCGAGCAGTACTTC
-,-,TRBV19,TRBJ1-2,CASGLARAASRSYTF,TGTGCCAGTGGATTGGCGCGGGCGGCGTCCAGGAGCTACACCTTC
TRBD1,-,TRBV6-5,TRBJ1-6,CASEQGTNNSPLHF,TGTGCCAGCGAACAGGGGACAAATAATTCACCCCTCCACTTT
-,-,TRBV7-3,TRBJ2-1,CASSLGPSAGEQFF,TGTGCCAGCAGCTTAGGTCCCTCCGCGGGTGAGCAGTTCTTC
TRBD1,-,TRBV12-3/TRBV12-4,TRBJ2-5,CASRDRGLETQYF,TGTGCCAGCAGGGACAGGGGGTTAGAGACCCAGTACTTC
-,-,TRBV7-2,TRBJ1-2,CASSEGRLNYGYTF,TGTGCCAGCAGCGAAGGCAGACTTAACTATGGCTACACCTTC
-,-,TRBV7-6,TRBJ2-7,CASSPRTSRAYEQYF,TGTGCCAGCAGCCCTAGGACAAGCCGTGCCTACGAGCAGTACTTC
TRBD1,-,TRBV2,TRBJ2-2,CASRRGQVANTGELFF,TGTGCCAGCAGAAGAGGACAGGTCGCGAACACCGGGGAGCTGTTTTTT
-,few,TRBV5-1,TRBJ1-2,CASSLASGVYGYTF,TGCGCCAGCAGCTTGGCCTCAGGGGTCTATGGCTACACCTTC
-,-,TRBV28,TRBJ2-5,CASTPRGGKETQYF,TGTGCCAGCACCCCGCGGGGCGGCAAAGAGACCCAGTACTTC
TRBD1,-,TRBV5-6,TRBJ1-4,CASSTGDSQKLFF,TGTGCCAGCAGCACCGGGGACAGCCAAAAACTGTTTTTT
-,-,TRBV28,TRBJ1-4,CASSSAARQGKLFF,TGTGCCAGCAGTTCCGCTGCCCGACAAGGAAAACTGTTTTTT
-,-,TRBV5-4,TRBJ2-1,CASSLGLGPYNEQFF,TGTGCCAGCAGCTTGGGACTAGGGCCCTACAATGAGCAGTTCTTC
TRBD2,-,TRBV2,TRBJ2-3,CASRVLAGGGDTQYF,TGTGCCAGCAGGGTGCTAGCGGGGGGAGGAGATACGCAGTATTTT
-,-,TRBV5-1,TRBJ2-4,CASSLGGVAKNIQYF,TGCGCCAGCAGCCTCGGAGGGGTGGCCAAAAACATTCAGTACTTC
TRBD1,-,TRBV6-6,TRBJ2-7,CASSYSGDSSYEQYF,TGTGCCAGCAGTTACTCGGGGGACAGCTCCTACGAGCAGTACTTC
TRBD1,-,TRBV28,TRBJ1-2,CASSIPGQGQRGYTF,TGTGCCAGCAGTATACCGGGACAGGGGCAACGTGGCTACACCTTC
-,-,TRBV29-1,TRBJ1-1,CSVGFWGTGDTEAFF,TGCAGCGTTGGGTTCTGGGGCACGGGGGACACTGAAGCTTTCTTT
TRBD2,-,TRBV9,TRBJ2-5,CASSGSSGSRQTQYF,TGTGCCAGCAGCGGGTCTAGCGGGAGTAGGCAGACCCAGTACTTC
TRBD2,-,TRBV4-3,TRBJ2-1,CASSQTSGRADEQFF,TGCGCCAGCAGCCAGACTAGCGGGAGGGCCGATGAGCAGTTCTTC
-,once,TRBV30,TRBJ2-5,CAWSVFVLQETQYF,TGTGCCTGGAGTGTATTTGTGTTACAAGAGACCCAGTACTTC
-,-,TRBV6-5,TRBJ1-2,CASRPGGANYGYTF,TGTGCCAGCAGGCCCGGAGGGGCTAACTATGGCTACACCTTC
TRBD1,-,TRBV7-2,TRBJ1-2,CASSSDRGRGYTF,TGTGCCAGCAGCTCCGACAGGGGGCGGGGCTACACCTTC
TRBD1,-,TRBV27,TRBJ1-2,CASSQPGQGPYGYTF,TGTGCCAGCAGCCAACCGGGACAGGGGCCTTATGGCTACACCTTC
-,-,TRBV4-3,TRBJ2-7,CASSQTQGYEQYF,TGCGCCAGCAGCCAAACGCAGGGGTACGAGCAGTACTTC
TRBD2,-,TRBV12-3/TRBV12-4,TRBJ2-3,CASSMGRGLGYF,TGTGCCAGCAGTATGGGGCGGGGGTTGGGGTATTTT
TRBD1,-,TRBV10-3,TRBJ2-7,CAISESGTGIYEQYF,TGTGCCATCAGTGAGTCCGGGACAGGGATCTACGAGCAGTACTTC
-,-,TRBV7-3,TRBJ1-5,CASSLTENQPQHF,TGTGCCAGCAGCTTGACGGAGAATCAGCCCCAGCATTTT
TRBD1,-,TRBV3-1/TRBV3-2,TRBJ1-2,CASSHRTGESYTF,TGTGCCAGCAGTCATAGGACAGGGGAAAGCTACACCTTC
TRBD1,few,TRBV27,TRBJ1-6,CASSPGGLSTLHF,TGTGCCAGCAGTCCAGGGGGCCTTTCCACCCTCCACTTT
TRBD1,-,TRBV6-6,TRBJ2-7,CASSSTGSRIGEQYF,TGTGCCAGCAGTTCGACAGGGTCCCGGATCGGCGAGCAGTACTTC
-,-,TRBV10-3,TRBJ2-7,CAISDRTIQGSYEQYF,TGTGCCATCAGTGACCGGACAATACAGGGCAGCTACGAGCAGTACTTC
-,-,TRBV11-3,TRBJ2-1,CASSLGQNNEQFF,TGTGCCAGCAGCTTAGGGCAAAACAATGAGCAGTTCTTC
TRBD1,-,TRBV19,TRBJ2-2,CASTPGGQDTGELFF,TGTGCCAGTACCCCAGGGGGACAAGACACCGGGGAGCTGTTTTTT
-,once,TRBV10-3,TRBJ1-2,CAISHSDRAFYGYTF,TGTGCCATCAGTCATTCGGACAGAGCCTTCTATGGCTACACCTTC
-,-,TRBV5-1,TRBJ2-5,CASSLAAAAEETQYF,TGCGCCAGCAGCTTGGCGGCGGCGGCGGAGGAGACCCAGTACTTC
-,-,TRBV6-6,TRBJ1-5,CASTQWGVSNQPQHF,TGTGCCAGCACCCAATGGGGGGTGAGCAATCAGCCCCAGCATTTT
-,few,TRBV5-8,TRBJ1-1,CASSFLARRSSNTEAFF,TGTGCCAGCAGCTTTTTGGCACGGCGGAGTAGTAACACTGAAGCTTTCTTT
-,-,TRBV3-1/TRBV3-2,TRBJ2-3,CASSLTGVQYF,TGTGCCAGCAGTCTGACAGGAGTGCAGTATTTT
TRBD2,-,TRBV4-1,TRBJ2-1,CASSTPSGGARNEQFF,TGCGCCAGCAGCACCCCCAGCGGGGGGGCCAGGAATGAGCAGTTCTTC
TRBD2,once,TRBV28,TRBJ2-7,CASSTWEASGRARYEQYF,TGTGCCAGCAGTACTTGGGAGGCTAGCGGGAGGGCCAGGTACGAGCAGTACTTC